This TCR beta chain was sequenced for a study of CD8 T cells in ankylosing spondylitis. This clonotype was recorded many times. The CDR3 totals 17 residues. The V and J ends lost 2 bases and 1 base respectively, with 14 bases between them. CDR1 and CDR2 (germline): MRHNA, SNTAGT. TCRdb independently ran MiXCR on the 5' RACE reads; one entry per CDR3 protein. The table shows fewer than 250,000 distinct CDR3 sequences, with over 9.5% occurring only once. Specimen: blood, either unsorted or a sorted T cell fraction (not recorded which). The sequence was collected from a male donor with ankylosing spondylitis or in good health (not recorded which). The rearrangement joins TRBV6-4 to TRBJ2-2; D may be TRBD2 (6 bases). For the CDR3, the DNA is TGTGCCAGCAGTGACACCATGTCGGGAGAGAACACCGGGGAGCTGTTTTTT. Its protein product is CASSDTMSGENTGELFF.